The rows below give T cell receptor beta chains drawn from one sample of a study of vaccination and CD4 T cells after COVID-19. The antigens these receptors bind are not known. TCRdb re-called the PCR reads with MiXCR, one entry per CDR3 protein. The sample consists of approximately 15,000 distinct CDR3 sequences, approximately 40% of them appearing once. Specimen: cultured CD4+ T cells from blood. The receptors shown here come from a human donor with COVID-19. The CDR3 runs from the conserved cysteine through the conserved F or W.

v_call: TRBV24-1
cdr3_aa: CATSDALAGTYNEQFF

v_call: TRBV30
cdr3_aa: CAWTRDSYGYTF

v_call: TRBV24-1
cdr3_aa: CATKGVQETQYF

v_call: TRBV27
cdr3_aa: CASSRPGRPSYEQYF

v_call: TRBV20-1
cdr3_aa: CSAKGRGRSYEQYF

v_call: TRBV4-1
cdr3_aa: CASSQGHLNTEAFF

v_call: TRBV6-1
cdr3_aa: CASSSGGITGNTIYF

v_call: TRBV6-2/TRBV6-3
cdr3_aa: CAAGRGPSTDTQYF

v_call: TRBV27
cdr3_aa: CASSLGPDNQPQHF

v_call: TRBV6-4
cdr3_aa: CASSDGHRGNTEAFF

v_call: TRBV11-3
cdr3_aa: CASSLPGLGFPPNTGELFF

v_call: TRBV20-1
cdr3_aa: CSASDRVINYEQYF

v_call: TRBV7-6
cdr3_aa: CASSSEGSFFWPQYF

v_call: TRBV20-1
cdr3_aa: CSASGGAKAGELFF

v_call: TRBV11-3
cdr3_aa: CASSSRGEDTQYF

v_call: TRBV11-3
cdr3_aa: CASSLDALNEQFF

v_call: TRBV4-3
cdr3_aa: CASSQDRQYYEQYF